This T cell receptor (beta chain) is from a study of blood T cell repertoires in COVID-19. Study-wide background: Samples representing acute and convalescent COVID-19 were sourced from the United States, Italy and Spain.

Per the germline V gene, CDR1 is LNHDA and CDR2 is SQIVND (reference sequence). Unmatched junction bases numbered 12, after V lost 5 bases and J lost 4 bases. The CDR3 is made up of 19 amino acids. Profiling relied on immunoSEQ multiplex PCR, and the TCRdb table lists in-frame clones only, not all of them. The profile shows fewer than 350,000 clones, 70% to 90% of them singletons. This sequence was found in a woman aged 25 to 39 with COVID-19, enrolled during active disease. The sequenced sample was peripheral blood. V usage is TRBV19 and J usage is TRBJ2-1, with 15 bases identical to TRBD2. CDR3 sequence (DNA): TGTGCCAGTAGTGCGCTACTGCCCGGGACTAGCGGGGGGTACAATGAGCAGTTCTTC. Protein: CASSALLPGTSGGYNEQFF.